Below are 9 T cell receptor beta chains sequenced from a single sample in a study of CD8 T cells in ankylosing spondylitis. Study results and caveats: What appeared characteristic of ankylosing spondylitis blood was a TCR beta motif of eight highly homologous variants.

TCRdb reprocessed the 5' RACE reads with MiXCR, giving one entry per CDR3 protein. The sample has about 540,000 distinct CDR3 sequences, about 12% seen once; the top ten hold about 6.8%. For these receptors, no antigen is known. Sequencing input: blood, either unsorted or a sorted T cell fraction (not recorded which). The receptors stem from a male donor with ankylosing spondylitis.

This clonotype was seen a few times. In nucleotides, the CDR3 is TGTGCCAGCAGTTCCCCGCTTACTAACTATGGCTACACCTTC. Translated: CASSSPLTNYGYTF. The chain employs TRBV27 and TRBJ1-2; no definite D call. The CDR3 length is 14 residues. The germline V gene has CDR1 MNHEY and CDR2 SMNVEV (reference sequence). V was pared by 4 bases and J by 0 bases, with 9 bases between.

This chain connects TRBV15 to TRBJ2-7; D remains ambiguous. This CDR3 contains 14 residues. The V end was cut by 1 base, the J end by 4 bases, with 11 bases between. Germline CDR1 LNHNV, CDR2 YYDKDF (reference sequence). The CDR3 sequence is CATSRGWGSYEQYF. CDR3 nucleotide sequence: TGTGCCACCAGCAGAGGGTGGGGATCGTACGAGCAGTACTTC.

This clonotype came up many times. The rearrangement joins TRBV7-2 to TRBJ2-1; 7 bases are shared with TRBD1. The CDR3 has 15 amino acids. V shed 1 base, J shed 12 bases, and the junction held 12 bases outside the gene matches. CDR1 and CDR2 (germline): SGHTA, FQGNSA. CDR3 protein: CASSLDSTGRFMQFF. The CDR3 DNA is TGTGCCAGCAGCTTAGACTCGACAGGGAGATTCATGCAGTTCTTC.

V usage is TRBV5-1 and J usage is TRBJ2-3, with a weak D call TRBD2 (6 bases). Trimming left V 9 bases short and J 6 bases short, with 14 bases between. CDR1 is SGHRS and CDR2 is YFSETQ in the germline V gene. CDR3 size: 12 residues. The CDR3 bases are TGCGCCAAGGCGGAGGGAGGCGATACGCAGTATTTT. It codes for CAKAEGGDTQYF.

J is TRBJ2-2 and V is TRBV4-1, with D perhaps assigned TRBD1 or TRBD2 (5 bases each). Germline V lookup: CDR1 MGHRA, CDR2 YSYEKL. V was pared by 2 bases and J by 9 bases, with 13 bases between. This CDR3 contains 14 residues. CDR3 nucleotides: TGCGCCAGCAGCCAAATGAGGGGCCGGCGGGAGCTGTTTTTT. Protein: CASSQMRGRRELFF.

This clonotype was seen a handful of times. The rearrangement uses TRBV3-1 and TRBJ1-1, with D tentatively TRBD1 (5 bases). Germline values: CDR1 LGHDT, CDR2 YNNKEL (reference sequence). V was trimmed by 10 bases and J by 1 base, leaving 7 bases between them. This CDR3 is 11 amino acids long. The CDR3: CATGQNTEAFF. CDR3 DNA sequence: TGTGCCACTGGACAGAACACTGAAGCTTTCTTT.

Only a few counts were recorded for this clonotype. V and J are TRBV7-2 and TRBJ1-1; TRBD1 might be the D (5 bases). V was pared by 5 bases and J by 4 bases, with 11 bases between. Germline V CDR1 and CDR2: SGHTA, FQGNSA. The CDR3 covers 13 residues. As DNA, the CDR3 is TGTGCCAGCAGCGTAACGGGACCCACTGAAGCTTTCTTT. It encodes CASSVTGPTEAFF.

This clonotype turned up a few times. This sequence joins TRBV27 and TRBJ2-3, with 7 bases that match TRBD2. The CDR3 length is 13 residues. Germline trimming cut 8 bases from V and 2 bases from J; bases unmatched to any gene: 4. In germline, CDR1 is MNHEY, CDR2 SMNVEV (reference sequence). CDR3 sequence reads: CASGGGITDTQYF. CDR3 DNA: TGTGCCAGCGGGGGAGGGATCACAGATACGCAGTATTTT.

The rearrangement uses TRBV3-1 and TRBJ2-2; 14 nucleotides line up with TRBD2. The germline gives CDR1 LGHDT, CDR2 YNNKEL (reference sequence). There are 16 residues in the CDR3. The junction had 5 bases not matched to a gene; V was cut back by 7 bases and J by 4 bases. The CDR3 is CASTPGLAGATGELFF. The CDR3 DNA reads TGTGCCAGCACCCCGGGACTAGCGGGAGCCACCGGGGAGCTGTTTTTT.